Listed here are 17 T cell receptor beta chains from one sample, sequenced in a study of graft-versus-host responses after intestinal transplantation. No cognate antigen is known for these TCRs. Assay: immunoSEQ multiplex PCR; the TCRdb copy retains only in-frame clones and omits some. The sample includes 98,000 or so clones, more than 75% of them seen just once. The source was unstimulated CD4+ T cells sorted from spleen or lymph node cells, collected before intestinal transplant. The receptors were sampled from a human donor who received an intestinal transplant.

The genes are TRBV6-5 and TRBJ1-3; D remains ambiguous. The germline V and J ends were trimmed by 5 bases and 4 bases, with 15 bases remaining between them. Germline V CDR1 and CDR2: MNHEY, SVGAGI. The CDR3 totals 15 residues. The CDR3 protein is CASSTPGDAGNTIYF. CDR3 bases: TGTGCCAGCAGTACTCCAGGCGATGCGGGAAACACCATATATTTT.

This chain connects TRBV7-9 to TRBJ2-7; TRBD1 is a possible D gene (7 bases). Germline V gene data show CDR1 as SEHNR and CDR2 as FQNEAQ (reference sequence). The CDR3 is 15 amino acids. The germline V and J ends were trimmed by 4 bases and 2 bases, with 15 bases remaining between them. The CDR3 sequence is CASSSPPGGTYEQYF. The CDR3 coding sequence is TGTGCCAGCAGCTCCCCCCCAGGGGGGACCTACGAGCAGTACTTC.

This clone was seen more than once but under ten times. The chain employs TRBV30 and TRBJ2-1; D possibly corresponds to TRBD1 (6 bases). The CDR3 is 15 residues long. Germline CDR1 and CDR2: GTSNPN and SVGIG (reference sequence). Trimming shortened V by 0 bases and J by 4 bases, and 13 bases separated the two germline ends. In nucleotides, the CDR3 is TGTGCCTGGAGTGTTACAGGGCGAAGATACAATGAGCAGTTCTTC. It encodes CAWSVTGRRYNEQFF.

The rearrangement uses TRBV7-6 and TRBJ2-2, with D possibly being TRBD1 (6 bases). Germline loops: CDR1 SGHVS, CDR2 FNYEAQ. This CDR3 is 16 amino acids long. V shed 2 bases and J shed 1 base, with 11 bases lying between them. This chain's CDR3 is CASSLRDTLNTGELFF. Here the CDR3 DNA reads TGTGCCAGCAGCTTACGGGACACCTTGAACACCGGGGAGCTGTTTTTT.

The V call is TRBV5-1, the J call TRBJ2-3; weak D call: TRBD2 (6 bases). The germline CDR1 and CDR2 sequences are SGHRS and YFSETQ. The V and J ends lost 0 bases and 1 base respectively, with 12 bases between them. CDR3 length: 16 residues. CDR3 sequence (DNA): TGCGCCAGCAGCTTGGATGCCTGGGGGGGCACAGATACGCAGTATTTT. Protein product: CASSLDAWGGTDTQYF. Full variable domain (outside the CDR3, taken from reference TRBV5-1 and TRBJ2-3): KAGVTQTPRYLIKTRGQQVTLSCSPISGHRSVSWYQQTPGQGLQFLFEYFSETQRNKGNFPGRFSGRQFSNSRSEMNVSTLELGDSALYLCASSLDAWGGTDTQYFGPGTRLTVL.

The genes are TRBV11-2 and TRBJ2-5; unclear D gene. Trimming pared 5 bases from V and 5 bases from J, leaving 9 bases between. The CDR3 covers 12 residues. Germline CDR1 is SGHAT and CDR2 is FQNNGV. The CDR3 sequence is CASSPVDETQYF. The CDR3 DNA reads TGTGCCAGCAGCCCCGTGGATGAGACCCAGTACTTC.

The genes are TRBV7-7 and TRBJ2-5; no definite D call. The CDR3 is made up of 14 amino acids. Germline lookup yields CDR1 SSHAT and CDR2 FNYEAQ (reference sequence). The germline V and J ends were trimmed by 1 base and 1 base, with 7 bases remaining between them. For the CDR3, the DNA is TGTGCCAGCAGCTTAGGGACCTCCCAAGAGACCCAGTACTTC. It encodes CASSLGTSQETQYF.

The CDR3 loop reads CASSLSGGSNEKLFF. The DNA of the CDR3 is TGTGCCAGCAGCTTATCGGGGGGTTCTAATGAAAAACTGTTTTTT. This chain links TRBV7-3 with TRBJ1-4, with TRBD1 as a possible D gene (5 bases). V lost 2 bases and J lost 3, with 10 bases in between. This CDR3 spans 15 amino acids. Germline-derived CDR1 and CDR2 are SGHTA and FQGTGA.

The sample holds one count of this clone. The CDR3 loop reads CASSPRTGGRETQYF. CDR3 bases: TGTGCCAGCAGCCCCCGGACAGGGGGTCGAGAGACCCAGTACTTC. The chain couples TRBV7-6 to TRBJ2-5, with 10 bases lining up with TRBD1. Germline CDR1 is SGHVS and CDR2 is FNYEAQ. The CDR3 loop spans 15 amino acids. After removal of 5 bases from V and 4 bases from J, the junction contained 7 bases not matched to a gene.

The chain joins TRBV30 to TRBJ2-3; the D is unclear. The CDR3 has 18 residues. V lost 6 bases to trimming and J lost 0 bases, with 25 bases between them. Germline V gene sequence: CDR1 GTSNPN, CDR2 SVGIG (reference sequence). CDR3 bases: TGTGCCTGCCCCACCCCGTTTGTTGTAGCCTTCAGCACAGATACGCAGTATTTT. This codes for CACPTPFVVAFSTDTQYF.

V and J are TRBV4-1 and TRBJ2-6; D is tentatively TRBD1 or TRBD2 (5 bases each). The V end lost 4 bases, the J end lost 0 bases, and 13 bases lay between the germline ends. The V gene's germline CDR1 is MGHRA and CDR2 YSYEKL. This CDR3 has 17 residues. CDR3 loop: CASSPHSGTSGANVLTF. The CDR3 nucleotides read TGCGCCAGCAGCCCTCATTCAGGGACCTCTGGGGCCAACGTCCTGACTTTC.

The chain employs TRBV10-1 and TRBJ2-5, with 9 bases fitting TRBD1. The CDR3 runs 13 residues. Germline V CDR1 and CDR2: WNHNN, SYGVQD (reference sequence). The ends lost 8 bases at V and 2 bases at J; junction bases unmatched: 3. The CDR3: CASAGTGQETQYF. The CDR3 DNA sequence: TGCGCCAGCGCCGGGACAGGGCAAGAGACCCAGTACTTC.

The rearrangement joins TRBV6-5 to TRBJ1-2; no clear D gene. The CDR3 sequence is 12 residues long. V gave up 7 bases and J gave up 6 bases, with 12 bases separating them. Germline-derived CDR1 and CDR2 are MNHEY and SVGAGI. The CDR3 loop is CASMGDVHGYTF. Here the CDR3 DNA reads TGTGCCAGCATGGGCGACGTGCATGGCTACACCTTC.

This clone was observed a single time. The rearrangement joins TRBV7-9 to TRBJ2-5; 11 nucleotides line up with TRBD2. Looked up from germline, CDR1 is SEHNR and CDR2 is FQNEAQ (reference sequence). The CDR3 is 15 amino acids. V was pared by 2 bases and J by 5 bases, with 4 bases of the junction left unmatched. CDR3 coding DNA: TGTGCCAGCAGCTTAAGGCTAGCGGGAGGCGAGACCCAGTACTTC. Its protein is CASSLRLAGGETQYF. Looking up the rest from reference TRBV7-9 and TRBJ2-5 gives the full variable domain: DTGVSQNPRHKITKRGQNVTFRCDPISEHNRLYWYRQTLGQGPEFLTYFQNEAQLEKSRLLSDRFSAERPKGSFSTLEIQRTEQGDSAMYLCASSLRLAGGETQYFGPGTRLLVL.

This chain uses TRBV6-1 with TRBJ2-2, with unresolved D. CDR3 length: 13 residues. Germline values: CDR1 MNHNS, CDR2 SASEGT. With 5 bases removed from V and 4 bases from J, the gap between germline ends came to 8 bases. In DNA, the CDR3 is TGTGCCAGCAGTCGATTGGGCACCGGGGAGCTGTTTTTT. This codes for CASSRLGTGELFF.

The CDR3 loop is CASRQSNQPQHF. CDR3 bases: TGTGCCAGCAGACAGTCCAATCAGCCCCAGCATTTT. This sequence joins TRBV6-5 and TRBJ1-5; D is unclear. The CDR3 length is 12 residues. Looked up from germline, CDR1 is MNHEY and CDR2 is SVGAGI. Trimming cost V 6 bases and J 3 bases, with 6 bases left between them.

The chain is built from TRBV15 and TRBJ2-7; D gene ambiguous. V lost 0 bases and J lost 5, with 5 bases in between. The CDR3 sequence is 12 residues long. Germline values: CDR1 LNHNV, CDR2 YYDKDF (reference sequence). CDR3 amino acids: CATSRDRDEQYF. The CDR3 DNA is TGTGCCACCAGCAGAGATCGGGACGAGCAGTACTTC.